This T cell receptor (beta chain) is drawn from a study of T cell responses to AZD1222 COVID-19 vaccine (dated by TCRdb to about 2021). Study-level background: AZD1222 recipients whose second dose came at about 4 weeks and those whose second dose came at about 12 weeks were combined into one group, since spike-specific TCR depth and breadth did not differ between the two schedules. TCR sequencing covered 233 trial participants: 200 to 220 given two doses of AZD1222 and 26 given two doses of MenACWY control vaccine. Enrollment into the trials was organized by age into subgroups of 18-55, 56-69 and 70-plus years, and those subgroups contained about 160, 30 and 59 TCR-sequenced participants, respectively.

The CDR3 regions of human TCRbeta chains were subjected to immunosequencing. As for the original processing: Repertoire TCRs were checked for matches against a reference library of SARS-CoV-2-specific TCRs that had been generated using the MIRA antigen-specificity platform. Breadth was defined as the fraction of unique TCRs that were SARS-CoV-2-associated. Depth was defined as the fraction of total T cells that were SARS-CoV-2-associated. Using the MIRA data, each spike-specific TCR was mapped to the spike region that the TCR reacts to and placed in a CD4 or CD8 class. Log10-transformed breadth and depth values were compared by one-way ANOVA with Sidak's multiple comparisons tests. The table comes from immuneACCESS by way of TCRdb, which keeps in-frame sequences with V and J called. Part of the clones is missing from these tables; in studies checked, under half for an unresolved V gene and the rest for unknown reasons. The V and J calls and clone size come from that table; D and trimming were worked out from the DNA. The sample has 70,000 to 95,000 clones on record, 75% to 85% of them singletons. The ten biggest clones cover 20% to 25% of the sample.

A note on this clone: This receptor's antigen is unknown. Per-base qualities were not stored, and no clone one base away is much larger.

V loses 4 bases, J loses 5 bases, and the germline ends lie 14 bases apart. The germline V gene (reference sequence) gives CDR1 as LGHDT and CDR2 as YNNKEL. Including cysteine and phenylalanine, the CDR3 has 15 amino acids. Left in the record is the CDR3 DNA by itself, 45 bases read in frame from the first base. On the study overall, not on this receptor specifically: Conclusions about previously exposed vaccinees are limited because only six or seven AZD1222 recipients were SARS-CoV-2 seropositive at baseline. Because no day 14 peak-response samples were available, repertoires were characterized only after the peak T cell response. Vaccine-associated CD4 TCRs spanned the whole spike protein, with dominant responses in regions 160-218 and 743-854. A significant rise in spike-specific TCR breadth and depth was observed after two AZD1222 doses relative to day 0 and relative to MenACWY recipients. In the small 56-69-year group, the increase in depth fell short of significance, most likely because of low power. Participants were mostly white British, with more females than males. The authors suggested clonal diversity may have been underestimated. Reportedly, almost half of the unique spike-specific TCRs recognized epitopes lying outside the regions that are mutated in the B.1.351 and B.1.1.7 variants.

The time point label corresponds to: baseline before first vaccination. The vaccinee samples were drawn from two UK trials, COV001 and COV002, one of which was a single-blind randomized controlled phase 2/3 trial testing AZD1222 (ChAdOx1 nCoV-19) in healthy adults. For TCRbeta chain sequencing, PBMC samples were collected from trial participants at day 0 and at day 28 after the second dose. The chain was built from TRBV3-1 (or the pseudogene TRBV3-2) and TRBJ1-4; too little of a D gene remains to name it. The TCR comes from an adult in good health. The sample was peripheral blood, taken on day 0 of AZD1222 vaccination. The CDR3 here reads CASSLVGQLNEKLFF. Read as DNA, the sequence is TGTGCCAGCAGCCTTGTCGGGCAGCTAAATGAAAAACTGTTTTTT.